The present TCR beta chain was sequenced within a study of T-cell memory formation after mild COVID-19. Study in general: Largely, the TCR clusters proved donor specific.

V shed 3 bases and J 5 bases; nucleotides not matched to a gene: 7. This CDR3 has 15 amino acids. The germline gives CDR1 SGHNT, CDR2 YENEEA. TCRdb reprocessed the 5' RACE reads via MiXCR and lists one record per CDR3 protein. The repertoire includes 550,000 to 600,000 distinct CDR3 sequences, 17% of them detected once, and around 8.1% sits in the top ten. The chain links TRBV11-3 to TRBJ2-5; 9 bases agree with TRBD2. Sequenced: PBMCs or a T cell subset sorted from them (not recorded which). The clonotype comes from an adult woman who had mild COVID-19 (a few samples of this study predate the infection). Cell type and time point are not known. The CDR3 DNA is TGTGCCAGCAGCTTTATAGCGGGAGCATGGGAGACCCAGTACTTC. Translating it yields CASSFIAGAWETQYF.